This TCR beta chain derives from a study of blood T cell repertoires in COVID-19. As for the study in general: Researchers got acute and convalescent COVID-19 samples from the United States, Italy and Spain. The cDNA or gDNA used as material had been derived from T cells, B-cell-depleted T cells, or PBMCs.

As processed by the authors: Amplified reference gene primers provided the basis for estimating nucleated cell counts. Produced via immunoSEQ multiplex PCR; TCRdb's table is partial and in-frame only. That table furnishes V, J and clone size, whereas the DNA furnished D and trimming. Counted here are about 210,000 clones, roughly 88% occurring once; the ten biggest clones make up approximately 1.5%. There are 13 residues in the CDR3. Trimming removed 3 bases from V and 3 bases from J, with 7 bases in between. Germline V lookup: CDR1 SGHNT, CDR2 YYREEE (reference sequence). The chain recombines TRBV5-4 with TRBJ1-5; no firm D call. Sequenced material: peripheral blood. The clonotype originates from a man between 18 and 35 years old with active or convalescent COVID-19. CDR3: CASSSGYNQPQHF. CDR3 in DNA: TGTGCCAGCAGCTCGGGTTACAATCAGCCCCAGCATTTT.